This T cell receptor (beta chain) came from a study of blood T cell repertoires in COVID-19. Study-wide context: PBMCs, B-cell-depleted T cells, or T cells were the source of the cDNA or gDNA that made up the material.

While infection was still active, Seattle patients were enrolled and then followed longitudinally. Trimming at V came to 6 bases and at J to 2 bases, leaving 6 bases not matched to a gene. Germline V gene data show CDR1 as LNHDA and CDR2 as SQIVND (reference sequence). The CDR3 consists of 16 residues. Libraries were prepared by immunoSEQ multiplex PCR; TCRdb keeps only in-frame clonotypes and omits some of them. The profile shows under 200,000 clones, about 90% of them singletons. V gene TRBV19 combines with J gene TRBJ1-3, with 11 bases that match TRBD1. The specimen sequenced was peripheral blood. This sequence was found in a woman aged 55-70 years with COVID-19, enrolled during active disease. The CDR3 sequence is CASRTTDRGPGNTIYF. CDR3 nucleotides: TGTGCCAGTAGGACGACGGACAGGGGGCCTGGAAACACCATATATTTT.